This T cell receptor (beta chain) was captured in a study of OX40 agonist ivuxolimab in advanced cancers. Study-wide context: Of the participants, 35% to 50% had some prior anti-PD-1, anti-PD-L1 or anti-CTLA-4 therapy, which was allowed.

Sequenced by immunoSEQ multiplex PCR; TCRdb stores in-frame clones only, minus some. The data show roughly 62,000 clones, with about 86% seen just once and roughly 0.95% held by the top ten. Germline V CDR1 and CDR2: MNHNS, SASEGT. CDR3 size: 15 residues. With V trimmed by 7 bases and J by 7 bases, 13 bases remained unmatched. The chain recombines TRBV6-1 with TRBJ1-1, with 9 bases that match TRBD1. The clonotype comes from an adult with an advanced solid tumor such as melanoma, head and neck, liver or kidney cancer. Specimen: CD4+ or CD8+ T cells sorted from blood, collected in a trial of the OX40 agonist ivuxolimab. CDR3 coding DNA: TGTGCCAGCACCAGGGACAGGGAGGTACATGGTGAAGCTTTCTTT. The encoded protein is CASTRDREVHGEAFF.